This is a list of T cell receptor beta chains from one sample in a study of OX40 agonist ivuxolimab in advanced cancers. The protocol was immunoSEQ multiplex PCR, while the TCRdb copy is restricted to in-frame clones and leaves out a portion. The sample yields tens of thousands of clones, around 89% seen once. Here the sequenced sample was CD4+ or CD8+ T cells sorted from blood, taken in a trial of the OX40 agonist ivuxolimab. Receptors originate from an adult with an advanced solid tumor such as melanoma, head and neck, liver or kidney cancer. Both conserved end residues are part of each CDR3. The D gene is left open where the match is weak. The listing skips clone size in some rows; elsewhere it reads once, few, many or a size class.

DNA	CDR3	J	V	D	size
TGCGCCAGCACAAGCGGTTTTCGGACAGGGGGCCGCACTGAAGCTTTCTTT	CASTSGFRTGGRTEAFF	TRBJ1-1	TRBV10-1	TRBD1	.
TGTGCCAGCAGTGAGGCCGCTCTCTACACCTTC	CASSEAALYTF	TRBJ1-2	TRBV2	.	.
TGTGCCAGCACACCCCGGAACCAAGAGACCCAGTACTTC	CASTPRNQETQYF	TRBJ2-5	TRBV28	.	.
TGTGCCAGCAGTTGGACTAGCGGAAGCACAGATACGCAGTATTTT	CASSWTSGSTDTQYF	TRBJ2-3	TRBV5-4	TRBD2	.
TGTGCCAGCAGTTTGACAGGGGACTACGGCTACACCTTC	CASSLTGDYGYTF	TRBJ1-2	TRBV27	TRBD1	.
TGTGCCAGCAGCCTCCGGGGCCCTAGCACAGATACGCAGTATTTT	CASSLRGPSTDTQYF	TRBJ2-3	TRBV2	.	.
TGTGCCAGCAGCCCCGCCCGTGGGGGTAGTTCTTGGGAGACCCAGTACTTC	CASSPARGGSSWETQYF	TRBJ2-5	TRBV5-6	.	.
TGTGCCAGCAGCTCCCCCACGGCTAGCGGGGTTTGGGGGAATGAGCAGTTCTTC	CASSSPTASGVWGNEQFF	TRBJ2-1	TRBV7-9	TRBD2	once
TGTGCCAGTAGTATGGCGACAAGGGGTAATCAGCCCCAGCATTTT	CASSMATRGNQPQHF	TRBJ1-5	TRBV19	.	.
TGTGCCAGCAGTTTAGGCGGGGAGCGGCCTTACAATGAGCAGTTCTTC	CASSLGGERPYNEQFF	TRBJ2-1	TRBV27	.	.
TGTGCCAGCAGTTTCGGACAGGCCCTCACTGAAGCTTTCTTT	CASSFGQALTEAFF	TRBJ1-1	TRBV7-9	TRBD1	.
TGTGCCATCCGGACCTGGGGCAAAAACATTCAGTACTTC	CAIRTWGKNIQYF	TRBJ2-4	TRBV6-5	.	.
TGTGCCAGTAGGCTAGCGGGAGGAGAGACCCAGTACTTC	CASRLAGGETQYF	TRBJ2-5	TRBV19	TRBD2	once
TGTGCCAGCAGTTGGGGCGTCGAGCAGTACTTC	CASSWGVEQYF	TRBJ2-7	TRBV27	.	once
TGTGCCAGCAGCTTAACGGGGGACCTCTCCTACGAGCAGTACTTC	CASSLTGDLSYEQYF	TRBJ2-7	TRBV7-3	.	.
TGTGCCAGTAGGTCCTCGGGGCAAGGGGCCTATAATGAAAAACTGTTTTTT	CASRSSGQGAYNEKLFF	TRBJ1-4	TRBV19	.	.
TGTGCCAGCAGCCCCGACCGGGGGCGCACAGATACGCAGTATTTT	CASSPDRGRTDTQYF	TRBJ2-3	TRBV7-9	.	.
TGTGCCAGCAGTTATTCTTTCTTCGAGCAGTACTTC	CASSYSFFEQYF	TRBJ2-7	TRBV6-6	.	.
TGTGCCAGCAGTCTCCAACGGGGACTCGGGGCCAACGTCCTGACTTTC	CASSLQRGLGANVLTF	TRBJ2-6	TRBV2	.	.
TGTGCCAGCAGCTTGGCCCGACTAGAGCCCCATCGGCAGTACTTC	CASSLARLEPHRQYF	TRBJ2-7	TRBV5-4	.	.
TGTGCCAGCAGGGGGGGCCCAGATACGCAGTATTTT	CASRGGPDTQYF	TRBJ2-3	TRBV2	.	.
TGTGCCAGCAGCTTAGCCCCCGGGGTTGAGCGCTACGAGCAGTACTTC	CASSLAPGVERYEQYF	TRBJ2-7	TRBV7-8	.	.
TGTGCCAGCAGCTTTGGGCAGGGGGAATCCTACGAGCAGTACTTC	CASSFGQGESYEQYF	TRBJ2-7	TRBV11-2	TRBD1	.
TGTGCCTCAACCCCAGTAATGAACACTGAAGCTTTCTTT	CASTPVMNTEAFF	TRBJ1-1	TRBV30	.	.
TGTGCCATTCGCCCTAGCGGAAACTACGAGCAGTACTTC	CAIRPSGNYEQYF	TRBJ2-7	TRBV11-2	TRBD2	.
TGCGCCAGCAGTGAGTTTAAGGGCTACGAGCAGTACTTC	CASSEFKGYEQYF	TRBJ2-7	TRBV10-1	.	.
TGTGCCAGCAGCCCCAGGACAGTTTTGAACACTGAAGCTTTCTTT	CASSPRTVLNTEAFF	TRBJ1-1	TRBV7-8	.	.
TGTGCCAGCAGCCTCTCCGGGACTACACAAGAGACCCAGTACTTC	CASSLSGTTQETQYF	TRBJ2-5	TRBV7-8	TRBD2	.
TGTGCCAGTGGGCAGGGGCCCTATTCGCGGGATGAGCAGTTCTTC	CASGQGPYSRDEQFF	TRBJ2-1	TRBV11-2	.	.